The source of this T cell receptor (beta chain) is a study of shared clonotypes between healthy human individuals. In this sample, this clone turned up once. The data were produced by immunoSEQ multiplex PCR, yet TCRdb's version contains in-frame clones alone and is incomplete. Of about 2.4 million clones listed, over 85% are singletons. Germline assignment: CDR1 MDHEN and CDR2 SYDVKM. V shed 7 bases and J shed 4 bases, with 13 bases lying between them. This CDR3 comprises 13 residues. This sequence was found in a man younger than 35 in good health. Some clones in this sample may be carry-over from other donors' samples. The sequenced sample consisted of naive CD4+ T cells from PBMCs. The subset denotes: CD45RA+ positively selected. The genes are TRBV28 and TRBJ1-1; no definite D call. In DNA form, the CDR3 reads TGTGCCAGCATTGTTCCCTCGGGCACTGAAGCTTTCTTT. As protein: CASIVPSGTEAFF.